Shown below are 8 T cell receptor beta chains from a single sample sequenced in a study of cytomegalovirus exposure and HLA in healthy donors. 60 Vbeta and 13 Jbeta primers were used in PCR. Sequencing was performed with immunoSEQ multiplex PCR; in TCRdb, only in-frame clones are kept and a portion is missing. The sample consists of under 200,000 clones, about 80% of them appearing once. Material for sequencing was PBMCs. These receptors all come from a man younger than 40 in good health and CMV-seronegative.

This clone showed up just a few times. The chain couples TRBV1 to TRBJ1-5; the table's TRBD1 call for D was not verified on the DNA. TRBV1 represents a pseudogene. This CDR3 has 18 amino acids. CDR3 bases: TGCACCAGAATCGCCGCTAAACAGGGGGGGGTGAAAAATCAGCCCCAGCATTTT. It translates to CTRIAAKQGGVKNQPQHF.

This clone was recorded only once. J is TRBJ1-4 and V is TRBV6-5; D may be TRBD1 (6 bases). Per germline, CDR1 MNHEY and CDR2 SVGAGI. The CDR3 spans 15 residues. V was pared by 6 bases and J by 0 bases, with 11 bases between. The CDR3 DNA sequence: TGTGCCAGCAGACAGGGTTTTCCAACTAATGAAAAACTGTTTTTT. Protein sequence: CASRQGFPTNEKLFF.

The V and J genes are TRBV6-1 and TRBJ2-7, with TRBD1 identical over 9 bases. V was pared by 1 base and J by 5 bases, with 3 bases of the junction left unmatched. Per the germline V gene, CDR1 is MNHNS and CDR2 is SASEGT. The CDR3 runs to 14 residues. CDR3 region: CASSEGTGVDEQYF. DNA for the CDR3: TGTGCCAGCAGTGAAGGGACAGGGGTGGACGAGCAGTACTTC.

The rearrangement joins TRBV7-3 to TRBJ2-3; 7 nucleotides agree with TRBD2. CDR1 and CDR2 (germline): SGHTA, FQGTGA. This CDR3 comprises 15 residues. V lost 3 bases, J lost 2 bases, and 5 bases stayed unmatched. The CDR3 here is CASSFPAGVTDTQYF. The CDR3 DNA reads TGTGCCAGCAGCTTTCCCGCGGGAGTCACAGATACGCAGTATTTT. Based on the CDR3 plus reference TRBV7-3 and TRBJ2-3, the full variable domain is GAGVSQTPSNKVTEKGKYVELRCDPISGHTALYWYRQSLGQGPEFLIYFQGTGAADDSGLPNDRFFAVRPEGSVSTLKIQRTERGDSAVYLCASSFPAGVTDTQYFGPGTRLTVL.

This chain uses TRBV9 with TRBJ2-1; weak D call: TRBD1 (5 bases). Germline CDR1 and CDR2: SGDLS and YYNGEE. V was pared by 0 bases and J by 8 bases, with 12 bases between. The CDR3 loop spans 14 amino acids. This chain's CDR3 is CASSVAAGWDEQFF. The DNA of the CDR3 is TGTGCCAGCAGCGTAGCGGCAGGGTGGGATGAGCAGTTCTTC.

The J gene is TRBJ1-5, the V gene TRBV19; 9 nucleotides agree with TRBD1. With 3 bases clipped from V and 9 bases from J, the junction kept 6 bases outside the gene matches. The CDR3 is 14 amino acids. Germline values: CDR1 LNHDA, CDR2 SQIVND (reference sequence). The CDR3 reads CASSIGTGSRPQHF. The CDR3 DNA is TGTGCCAGTAGTATTGGGACAGGGAGTCGGCCCCAGCATTTT. Based on the CDR3 plus reference TRBV19 and TRBJ1-5, the full variable domain is DGGITQSPKYLFRKEGQNVTLSCEQNLNHDAMYWYRQDPGQGLRLIYYSQIVNDFQKGDIAEGYSVSREKKESFPLTVTSAQKNPTAFYLCASSIGTGSRPQHFGDGTRLSIL.

DNA of the CDR3: TGTGCCAGCAGCCCGGGGACTAGCGGGAATGAGCAGTTCTTC. It translates to CASSPGTSGNEQFF. V is TRBV7-3 and J is TRBJ2-1, with TRBD2 matching over 12 bases. CDR1 SGHTA and CDR2 FQGTGA come from the germline V gene. The CDR3 spans 14 residues. V was pared by 5 bases and J by 7 bases, with 3 bases of the junction left unmatched.

The chain joins TRBV6-5 to TRBJ2-5; D not certain. The germline V and J ends were trimmed by 6 bases and 7 bases, with 15 bases remaining between them. Germline lookup yields CDR1 MNHEY and CDR2 SVGAGI. The CDR3 loop spans 13 amino acids. The CDR3 loop reads CASSVSVSGTQYF. The CDR3 coding sequence is TGTGCCAGCAGCGTGTCCGTTTCGGGGACCCAGTACTTC.